This paragraph reports one TCR beta chain. This CDR3 is built from 16 residues. In germline, CDR1 is LNHNV, CDR2 YYDKDF (reference sequence). V lost 0 bases, J lost 4 bases, and 13 bases lay in between. Original handling: The authors estimated nucleated cell counts from reference gene primer amplification. Using immunoSEQ multiplex PCR, the repertoire was profiled, and TCRdb retains in-frame clones only, with some absent. V, J and clone size derive from that table, while D and trimming were established from the DNA sequence. The table includes 250,000 to 300,000 clones, 75% to 90% detected once. This specimen comes from a study of blood T cell repertoires in COVID-19. In the study overall: Donors in the United States, Italy and Spain gave samples during acute or convalescent COVID-19.

The J gene is TRBJ1-3, the V gene TRBV15; maybe TRBD1 (5 bases). The sample taken for sequencing was peripheral blood. The sequence came from a woman in her fifties or sixties with acute or convalescent COVID-19. The DNA for the CDR3 is TGTGCCACCAGCAGAGATCGGGGGTCGGCCGGAAACACCATATATTTT. It is translated as CATSRDRGSAGNTIYF.